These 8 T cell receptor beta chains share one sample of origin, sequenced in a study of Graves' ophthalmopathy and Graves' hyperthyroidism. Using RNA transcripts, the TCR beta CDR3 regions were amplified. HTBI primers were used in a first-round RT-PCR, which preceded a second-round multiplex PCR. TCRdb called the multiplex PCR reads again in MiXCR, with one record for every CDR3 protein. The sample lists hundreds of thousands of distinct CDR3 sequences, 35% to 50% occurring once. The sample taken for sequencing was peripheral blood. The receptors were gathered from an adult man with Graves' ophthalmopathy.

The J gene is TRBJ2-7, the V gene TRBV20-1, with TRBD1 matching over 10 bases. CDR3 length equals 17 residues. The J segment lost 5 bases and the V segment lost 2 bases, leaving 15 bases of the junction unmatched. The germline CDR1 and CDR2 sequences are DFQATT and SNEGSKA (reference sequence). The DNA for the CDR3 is TGCAGTGCTAGACCTTCTGGGAAGAGACAGGGGGCGGACGAGCAGTACTTC. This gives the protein CSARPSGKRQGADEQYF.

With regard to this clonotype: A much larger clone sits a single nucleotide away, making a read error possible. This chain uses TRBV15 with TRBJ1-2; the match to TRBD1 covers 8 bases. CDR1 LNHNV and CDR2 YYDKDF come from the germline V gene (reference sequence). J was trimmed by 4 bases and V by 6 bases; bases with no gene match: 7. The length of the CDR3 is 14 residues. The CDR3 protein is CATSGPGGSYGYTF. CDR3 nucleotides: TGTGCCACCAGTGGTCCAGGGGGCAGCTATGGCTACACCTTC.

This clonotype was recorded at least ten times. The CDR3 region is CASSLQTGGLETQYF. DNA for the CDR3: TGTGCCAGCAGCCTCCAGACAGGGGGCTTAGAGACCCAGTACTTC. V is TRBV2 and J is TRBJ2-5; 10 bases line up with TRBD1. This CDR3 is built from 15 residues. The ends lost 6 bases at V and 4 bases at J; junction bases unmatched: 8. Germline-derived CDR1 and CDR2 are SNHLY and FYNNEI.

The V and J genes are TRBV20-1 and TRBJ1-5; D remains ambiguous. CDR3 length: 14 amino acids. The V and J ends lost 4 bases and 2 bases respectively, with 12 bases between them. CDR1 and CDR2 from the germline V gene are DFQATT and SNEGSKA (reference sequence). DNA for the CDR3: TGCAGTGCTATAGAGGGTCCTGGCAATCAGCCCCAGCATTTT. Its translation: CSAIEGPGNQPQHF.

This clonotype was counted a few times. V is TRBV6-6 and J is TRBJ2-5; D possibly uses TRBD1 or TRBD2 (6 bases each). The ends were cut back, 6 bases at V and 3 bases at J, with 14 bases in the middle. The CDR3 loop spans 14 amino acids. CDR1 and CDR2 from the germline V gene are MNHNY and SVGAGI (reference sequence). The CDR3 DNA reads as TGTGCCAGCAGAGCACGGGGGCTAGAAGAGACCCAGTACTTC. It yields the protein CASRARGLEETQYF.

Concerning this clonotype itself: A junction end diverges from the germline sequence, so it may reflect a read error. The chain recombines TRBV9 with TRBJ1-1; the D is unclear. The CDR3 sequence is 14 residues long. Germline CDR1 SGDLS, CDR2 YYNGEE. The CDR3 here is CASGVGRTNTEAFF. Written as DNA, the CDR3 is TGTGCCAGCGGCGTTGGACGGACGAACACTGAAGCTTTCTTT.

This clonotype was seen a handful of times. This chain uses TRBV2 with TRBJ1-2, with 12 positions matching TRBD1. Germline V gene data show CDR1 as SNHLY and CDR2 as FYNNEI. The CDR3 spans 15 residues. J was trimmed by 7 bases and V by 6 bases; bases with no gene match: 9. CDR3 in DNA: TGTGCCAGCAGCCCCGCGGGACAGGGGGCGAGTGGCTACACCTTC. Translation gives CASSPAGQGASGYTF.

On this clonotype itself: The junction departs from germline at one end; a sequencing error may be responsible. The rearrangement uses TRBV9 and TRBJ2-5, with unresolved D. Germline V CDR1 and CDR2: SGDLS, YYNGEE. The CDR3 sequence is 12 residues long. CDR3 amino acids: CASKDREMTQYF. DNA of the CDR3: TGCGCCAGCAAGGACCGAGAGATGACCCAGTACTTC.